The 5 T cell receptor beta chains in this list originate from one sample, sequenced in a study of CD8 T cells in ankylosing spondylitis. TCRdb itself ran the 5' RACE reads through MiXCR, one entry per CDR3 protein. The profile covers under 300,000 distinct CDR3 sequences, with roughly a tenth appearing a single time and about 2.8% taken by the ten largest. The sequenced material came from blood, either unsorted or a sorted T cell fraction (not recorded which). The receptors shown here come from a male donor with ankylosing spondylitis or in good health (not recorded which).

This clonotype was counted ten times or more. The CDR3 DNA reads TGTGCCAGCAGTTTGGGAGGGTCGGGCACCGGGGAGCTGTTTTTT. Protein sequence: CASSLGGSGTGELFF. The V gene is TRBV12-3 or TRBV12-4, the J gene TRBJ2-2; 7 bases line up with TRBD2. The V segment lost 3 bases and the J segment 4 bases; nucleotides outside the gene matches: 5. The CDR3 length is 15 residues.

This clonotype has at least ten counts. The chain's CDR3 is CASNPRGSILNTEAFF. The CDR3 nucleotides read TGTGCCAGCAACCCCCGAGGAAGCATACTGAACACTGAAGCTTTCTTT. The chain couples TRBV7-2 to TRBJ1-1; D is undetermined. Trimming removed 7 bases at V and 0 bases at J, with 18 bases between. This CDR3 region has 16 residues. Germline V lookup: CDR1 SGHTA, CDR2 FQGNSA.

At least ten counts were recorded for this clonotype. J is TRBJ1-1 and V is TRBV5-6, with D tentatively TRBD1 (6 bases). The germline CDR1 and CDR2 sequences are SGHDT and YYEEEE. The CDR3 runs 13 residues. Trimming took off 6 bases at V and 13 bases at J, with 22 bases between the two ends. CDR3 bases: TGTGCCAGCAACGCCGGGACACTTCACGCAGGTTTCTTT. This translates into CASNAGTLHAGFF. Full variable domain (rest looked up from reference TRBV5-6 and TRBJ1-1): DAGVTQSPTHLIKTRGQQVTLRCSPKSGHDTVSWYQQALGQGPQFIFQYYEEEERQRGNFPDRFSGHQFPNYSSELNVNALLLGDSALYLCASNAGTLHAGFFGQGTRLTVV.

In its sample, this clonotype was seen many times. The gene calls are TRBV5-1 and TRBJ2-5, with unresolved D. V dropped 1 base and J dropped 2 bases, with 9 bases sitting between them. The CDR3 has 14 residues. Germline CDR1 and CDR2: SGHRS and YFSETQ. The CDR3 here is CASSLRQQQETQYF. CDR3 bases: TGCGCCAGCAGCTTGAGGCAGCAGCAAGAGACCCAGTACTTC.

This clonotype was found many times. This chain joins TRBV3-1 and TRBJ1-1; D perhaps matches TRBD1 (5 bases). V was trimmed by 7 bases and J by 7 bases, leaving 13 bases between them. This CDR3 has 12 amino acids. From germline, CDR1 is LGHDT and CDR2 YNNKEL (reference sequence). The DNA for the CDR3 is TGTGCCAGCACCGGGGGAGGGATTGAAGCTTTCTTT. It encodes CASTGGGIEAFF.